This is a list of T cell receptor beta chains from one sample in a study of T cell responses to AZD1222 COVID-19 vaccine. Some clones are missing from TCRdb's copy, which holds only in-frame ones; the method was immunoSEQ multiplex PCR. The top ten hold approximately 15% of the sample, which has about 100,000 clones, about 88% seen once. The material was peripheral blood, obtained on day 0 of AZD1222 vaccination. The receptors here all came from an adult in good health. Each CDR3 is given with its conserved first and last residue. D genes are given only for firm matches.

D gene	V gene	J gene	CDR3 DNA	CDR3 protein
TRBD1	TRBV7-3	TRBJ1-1	TGTGCCAGCAGCGACCGGGACAGGAACACTGAAGCTTTCTTT	CASSDRDRNTEAFF
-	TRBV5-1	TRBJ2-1	TGCGCCAGCAGCTTGGGAGGACTGCTCGAGAATGAGCAGTTCTTC	CASSLGGLLENEQFF
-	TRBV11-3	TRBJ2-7	TGTGCCAGCAGCTTAGAGAAGTTCAGCGAGCAGTACTTC	CASSLEKFSEQYF
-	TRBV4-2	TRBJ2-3	TGTGCCAGCAGCTCTGACGGGACCGAAAGGTCAGATACGCAGTATTTT	CASSSDGTERSDTQYF
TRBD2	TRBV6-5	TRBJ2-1	TGTGCCAGCAGTTTAACACGTAGCGGGATTCACAATGAGCAGTTCTTC	CASSLTRSGIHNEQFF
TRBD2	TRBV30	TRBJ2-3	TGTGCCTCGGAGAATAGGCGGCTAGCGGGAGGGCCTTTCACAGATACGCAGTATTTT	CASENRRLAGGPFTDTQYF
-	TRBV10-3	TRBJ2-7	TGTGCCATCAGTGGACGCGCCGGGACAACCCTCTACGAGCAGTACTTC	CAISGRAGTTLYEQYF
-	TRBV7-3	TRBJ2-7	TGTGCCAGCAGCGTAGGACTCGGATCTACCTACGAGCAGTACTTC	CASSVGLGSTYEQYF
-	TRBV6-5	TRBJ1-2	TGTGCCAGCAGGCTACAGGGACACTATGGCTACACCTTC	CASRLQGHYGYTF
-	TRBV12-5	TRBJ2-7	TGTGCTAGTGGTCCCACTAATTCCTACGAGCAGTACTTC	CASGPTNSYEQYF
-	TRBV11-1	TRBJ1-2	TGTGCCAGCAGCCCTTACAGCTGGGGCTACACCTTC	CASSPYSWGYTF
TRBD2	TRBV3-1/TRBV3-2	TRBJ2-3	TGTGCCAGCAGCCAAGTGCCCTTTTATAGCGGGCTTAGCACAGATACGCAGTATTTT	CASSQVPFYSGLSTDTQYF
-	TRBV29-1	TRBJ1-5	TGCAGCGTTGGGGATAGCAATCAGCCCCAGCATTTT	CSVGDSNQPQHF